Below are 21 T cell receptor beta chains sequenced from a single sample in a study of CD8 T cells in Susac syndrome. RNA amounts of about 0.45 to 1 ug underwent reverse transcription with random hexamers. Via MiXCR, TCRdb re-called the immunoSEQ multiplex PCR reads, giving one row per CDR3 protein. The top ten clones hold less than 0.095% of a sample with some 200,000 distinct CDR3 sequences, nearly 97% of them seen once. Sequencing used CD4+ T cells from PBMCs. The receptors here all came from a human donor with multiple sclerosis.

The CDR3 DNA reads as TGTGCCAGCAGTTTCCTCAGGGGAAATCAGCCCCAGCATTTT. Translation: CASSFLRGNQPQHF. The J gene is TRBJ1-5, the V gene TRBV28; possibly TRBD1 for D (6 bases). This CDR3 has 14 amino acids. CDR1 and CDR2 (germline): MDHEN, SYDVKM. Trimming left V 3 bases short and J 4 bases short, with 10 bases between.

This clonotype occurred a few times. The chain links TRBV18 to TRBJ2-7, with no clear D. The CDR3 contains 12 residues. V lost 1 base and J lost 7, with 8 bases in between. Germline values: CDR1 KGHSH, CDR2 LQKENI. In DNA form, the CDR3 reads TGTGCCAGCTCACCACTTGGTCTAGAGCAGTACTTC. This encodes CASSPLGLEQYF.

This clonotype has a single count. In DNA, the CDR3 is TGTGCCAGCAGCCAAGATAGACAAGCAGATACGCAGTATTTT. This encodes CASSQDRQADTQYF. This chain joins TRBV3-1 and TRBJ2-3; the D is unclear. Between the trimmed V and J ends, which lost 0 bases and 4 bases, there was a span of 8 bases. Germline V CDR1 and CDR2: LGHDT, YNNKEL (reference sequence). This CDR3 comprises 14 residues.

This chain joins TRBV2 and TRBJ2-5; 8 positions agree with TRBD2. Unmatched junction bases numbered 6, after V lost 2 bases and J lost 1 base. Germline V lookup: CDR1 SNHLY, CDR2 FYNNEI. The CDR3 sequence is 16 residues long. In DNA, the CDR3 is TGTGCCAGCAGTGAACAGCGGGGGAGGGGCCAAGAGACCCAGTACTTC. Translation: CASSEQRGRGQETQYF.

The chain is built from TRBV20-1 and TRBJ2-5, with no clear D. The CDR3 is 12 amino acids. V gave up 1 base and J gave up 3 bases, with 6 bases separating them. CDR1 and CDR2 (germline): DFQATT, SNEGSKA (reference sequence). CDR3 bases: TGCAGTGCTAGAGGGGTCAAAGAGACCCAGTACTTC. Protein product: CSARGVKETQYF.

The gene calls are TRBV30 and TRBJ2-2; 7 positions agree with TRBD1. The CDR3 length is 15 residues. The germline CDR1 and CDR2 sequences are GTSNPN and SVGIG (reference sequence). Trimming took 0 bases from V and 5 from J; bases not matched to a gene: 6. The CDR3 sequence: CAWSVLARGTGELFF. CDR3 bases: TGTGCCTGGAGTGTCCTAGCCAGGGGGACCGGGGAGCTGTTTTTT.

The rearrangement joins TRBV11-2 to TRBJ1-2; D remains unclear. Trimming cost V 5 bases and J 3 bases, with 4 bases left between them. From germline, CDR1 is SGHAT and CDR2 FQNNGV. This CDR3 has 11 residues. CDR3 DNA: TGTGCCAGCAGCGCCTACTATGGCTACACCTTC. Translated, it gives CASSAYYGYTF.

J is TRBJ2-2 and V is TRBV29-1, with 7 nucleotides matching TRBD2. Germline CDR1 SQVTM, CDR2 ANQGSEA. The CDR3 totals 13 residues. J gave up 8 bases and V 7 bases, and 10 bases lay outside the gene matches. The CDR3 loop reads CSAMTSPRGELFF. The CDR3 DNA reads TGCAGCGCTATGACTAGCCCCCGAGGGGAGCTGTTTTTT.

This chain uses TRBV19 with TRBJ2-6; D uncertain. The CDR3 has 15 residues. Trimming took off 7 bases at V and 0 bases at J, with 10 bases between the two ends. Germline V gene data show CDR1 as LNHDA and CDR2 as SQIVND (reference sequence). In nucleotides, the CDR3 is TGTGCCAGTATGGTCAGGAGCTCTGGGGCCAACGTCCTGACTTTC. Amino acids: CASMVRSSGANVLTF.

V is TRBV4-1 and J is TRBJ2-4; D unresolved. Per the germline V gene, CDR1 is MGHRA and CDR2 is YSYEKL. Trimming left V 1 base short and J 0 bases short, with 10 bases between. The CDR3 is 16 residues long. CDR3 region: CASSQVERLAKNIQYF. The CDR3 DNA reads as TGCGCCAGCAGCCAAGTCGAACGGCTAGCCAAAAACATTCAGTACTTC.

In DNA, the CDR3 is TGTGCCAGCAGCTGGGGCAGGGTCTCCTACGAGCAGTACTTC. This translates into CASSWGRVSYEQYF. This chain uses TRBV7-2 with TRBJ2-7; weak D call: TRBD1 (5 bases). This CDR3 has 14 amino acids. Germline assignment: CDR1 SGHTA and CDR2 FQGNSA. V dropped 4 bases and J dropped 0 bases, with 10 bases sitting between them.

The rearrangement uses TRBV7-3 and TRBJ1-2; 8 bases are shared with TRBD1. V lost 4 bases to trimming and J lost 4 bases; unmatched junction nucleotides: 5. Germline assignment: CDR1 SGHTA and CDR2 FQGTGA. This CDR3 is 14 amino acids long. For the CDR3, the DNA is TGTGCCAGCAGCTCAGACAGGGGCCCCTATGGCTACACCTTC. Translated, it gives CASSSDRGPYGYTF.

V and J are TRBV29-1 and TRBJ2-1, with 8 bases identical to TRBD1. This CDR3 is built from 12 residues. Germline assignment: CDR1 SQVTM and CDR2 ANQGSEA. V trimming: 6 bases; J trimming: 15 bases; junction bases outside the gene matches: 13. The CDR3 bases are TGCAGCGTCTCCGGACAGGGAATGGCGGGGTTCTTC. It codes for CSVSGQGMAGFF.

This rearrangement joins TRBV7-2 to TRBJ2-1, with a weak D call TRBD2 (6 bases). Germline-derived CDR1 and CDR2 are SGHTA and FQGNSA. Trimming cost V 2 bases and J 0 bases, with 14 bases left between them. This CDR3 is built from 17 residues. CDR3 amino acids: CASSLSKRGSSYNEQFF. As DNA, the CDR3 is TGTGCCAGCAGCTTATCCAAACGGGGGAGCTCCTACAATGAGCAGTTCTTC.

The gene calls are TRBV18 and TRBJ1-1; no reliable D call. This CDR3 is 13 amino acids long. Trimming removed 2 bases from V and 4 bases from J, with 8 bases in between. Per germline, CDR1 KGHSH and CDR2 LQKENI. CDR3: CASSPFEGTEAFF. DNA for the CDR3: TGTGCCAGCTCACCATTTGAGGGCACTGAAGCTTTCTTT.

The chain employs TRBV30 and TRBJ2-2; D is perhaps TRBD2 (7 bases). This CDR3 comprises 17 residues. V lost 4 bases and J lost 3, with 21 bases in between. Looked up from germline, CDR1 is GTSNPN and CDR2 is SVGIG (reference sequence). The CDR3 spells CAWKSGARTVHTGELFF. CDR3 bases: TGTGCCTGGAAGAGCGGGGCTCGGACAGTCCACACCGGGGAGCTGTTTTTT.

This chain uses TRBV29-1 with TRBJ2-5, with unresolved D. V was pared by 7 bases and J by 2 bases, with 14 bases between. This CDR3 contains 13 residues. CDR1 is SQVTM and CDR2 is ANQGSEA in the germline V gene. CDR3 sequence: CSAHLRVQETQYF. In nucleotides, the CDR3 is TGCAGCGCTCACCTCCGGGTTCAAGAGACCCAGTACTTC.

The V call is TRBV20-1, the J call TRBJ1-5; no clear D. Trimming removed 2 bases from V and 3 bases from J, with 5 bases in between. CDR3 length equals 12 residues. Germline V gene lookup returns CDR1 DFQATT and CDR2 SNEGSKA (reference sequence). CDR3 sequence: CSARQNNQPQHF. CDR3 nucleotide sequence: TGCAGTGCTAGACAGAACAATCAGCCCCAGCATTTT.

The gene calls are TRBV10-3 and TRBJ1-1; TRBD1 matches 8 bases. The length of the CDR3 is 13 residues. V was pared by 6 bases and J by 1 base, with 1 base of the junction left unmatched. Germline CDR1 reads ENHRY; CDR2 reads SYGVKD. CDR3 sequence (DNA): TGTGCCATCAGCGGACAGGGGAACACTGAAGCTTTCTTT. This encodes CAISGQGNTEAFF.

V gene TRBV3-1 combines with J gene TRBJ2-5; D unclear. The germline V gene encodes CDR1 LGHDT and CDR2 YNNKEL (reference sequence). V was shortened by 4 bases and J by 7 bases, with 13 bases between the two germline ends. The CDR3 consists of 13 residues. As DNA, the CDR3 is TGTGCCAGCAGCCCTAGGGTTTTCGGGACCCAGTACTTC. Its protein product is CASSPRVFGTQYF.

The chain combines TRBV11-2 with TRBJ2-3; TRBD2 matches 13 bases. Trimming at V came to 5 bases and at J to 2 bases, leaving 4 bases not matched to a gene. Per germline, CDR1 SGHAT and CDR2 FQNNGV. There are 16 residues in the CDR3. This CDR3 reads CASSPGTSGNTDTQYF. In nucleotides, the CDR3 is TGTGCCAGCAGCCCCGGGACTAGCGGGAACACAGATACGCAGTATTTT.